The clone carrying this T cell receptor (beta chain) was picked up many times. The time point here: patch test 2, 6 weeks after DPC sensitization. Described treatment: therapeutic diphenylcyclopropenone sensitization with weekly scalp DPC. Blood draws came before every patch-test application. TCRdb re-derived calls from the RACE reads in MiXCR, one entry per CDR3 protein. The sample consists of over 65,000 distinct CDR3 sequences, 11% of them appearing once. The data were taken from a study of human T cells and chemical hapten exposure. About the study: Women made up most patients, who had alopecia areata, totalis or universalis.

CDR1 is SEHNR, CDR2 FQNEAQ, per germline (reference sequence). This CDR3 comprises 15 residues. V was pared by 4 bases and J by 3 bases, with 7 bases of the junction left unmatched. The TCR originated in a man aged 18 to 35 with alopecia areata. Some clones in this sample may be carry-over from other donors' samples. Source: whole blood, taken in connection with sensitization to the hapten diphenylcyclopropenone (DPC). The chain recombines TRBV7-9 with TRBJ2-3; 7 bases align to TRBD2. The CDR3 nucleotides read TGTGCCAGCAGCTCTTACCCGGGGGGTACAGATACGCAGTATTTT. As protein: CASSSYPGGTDTQYF.